These 13 T cell receptor beta chains originate from one sample sequenced in a study of T-cell reconstitution after alpha-beta-depleted transplantation in children. The authors prepared the TCRbeta library with unique molecular identifiers. TCRdb analysed the PCR reads with MiXCR anew, one entry per CDR3 protein. The table includes fewer than 750,000 distinct CDR3 sequences, 20% to 25% detected once. The source material was PBMCs, mostly from graft donor cells, sampled 360 days after TCRalphabeta/CD19-depleted stem cell transplant. Receptors originate from a boy less than two years old who had a stem cell transplant for acute myeloid leukemia, so the T cells may come from the graft donor.

This clonotype was picked up many times. The J gene is TRBJ2-3, the V gene TRBV12-3 or TRBV12-4, with 9 bases lining up with TRBD2. The CDR3 is 14 amino acids. The trim removed 6 bases at V and 1 base at J, leaving 2 bases unmatched. The CDR3 loop is CASSKRGGTDTQYF. As DNA, the CDR3 is TGTGCCAGCAGCAAGCGGGGGGGCACAGATACGCAGTATTTT.

This clonotype has at least ten counts. This chain uses TRBV7-8 with TRBJ2-3, with 9 bases identical to TRBD2. Germline V gives CDR1 SGHVS, CDR2 FQNEAQ. V lost 5 bases, J lost 2 bases, and 5 bases stayed unmatched. The CDR3 is made up of 15 amino acids. The CDR3 DNA reads as TGTGCCAGCAGCCAAGTAGCGGGGGCCACAGATACGCAGTATTTT. It yields the protein CASSQVAGATDTQYF. The whole variable domain, filled in from reference TRBV7-8 and TRBJ2-3, reads GAGVSQSPRYKVAKRGQDVALRCDPISGHVSLFWYQQALGQGPEFLTYFQNEAQLDKSGLPSDRFFAERPEGSVSTLKIQRTQQEDSAVYLCASSQVAGATDTQYFGPGTRLTVL.

This clonotype was seen a few times. The chain combines TRBV20-1 with TRBJ2-7, with 13 bases identical to TRBD2. The CDR3 has 18 residues. J gave up 0 bases and V 1 base, and 9 bases lay outside the gene matches. Germline values: CDR1 DFQATT, CDR2 SNEGSKA (reference sequence). The CDR3 sequence: CSARGGLAGTKSSYEQYV. CDR3 bases: TGCAGTGCTAGAGGGGGACTAGCGGGGACTAAGAGCTCCTACGAGCAGTACGTC.

This chain links TRBV20-1 with TRBJ1-6; unclear D gene. CDR1 DFQATT and CDR2 SNEGSKA come from the germline V gene (reference sequence). CDR3 length equals 15 residues. V was shortened by 1 base and J by 0 bases, with 7 bases between the two germline ends. CDR3 in DNA: TGCAGTGCTAGAGTGGGCAGCTCCTATAATTCACCCCTCCACTTT. Translating gives CSARVGSSYNSPLHF.

This clonotype was seen many times. The rearrangement uses TRBV29-1 and TRBJ1-2; D is uncertain. Trimming removed 5 bases from V and 3 bases from J, with 7 bases in between. This CDR3 spans 11 amino acids. Germline V gives CDR1 SQVTM, CDR2 ANQGSEA. CDR3: CSVPQHYGYTF. The DNA of the CDR3 is TGCAGCGTTCCACAGCACTATGGCTACACCTTC.

This clonotype occurred many times. The chain joins TRBV21-1 to TRBJ1-6. TRBV21-1 is a recognized pseudogene. The CDR3 contains 15 residues. CDR3 sequence: CASSKEPSPASPLHF. CDR3 in DNA: TGTGCCAGCAGCAAAGAACCCTCTCCGGCTTCACCCCTCCACTTT.

The chain combines TRBV20-1 with TRBJ2-4, with D possibly being TRBD1 or TRBD2 (6 bases each). Trimming took 5 bases from V and 1 from J, leaving 15 bases between them. The CDR3 runs to 15 residues. CDR1 and CDR2 from the germline V gene are DFQATT and SNEGSKA (reference sequence). CDR3 in amino acids: CSAVWGAGAKNIQYF. The CDR3 nucleotides read TGCAGTGCTGTCTGGGGGGCAGGGGCCAAAAACATTCAGTACTTC.

This clonotype was counted ten times or more. This chain links TRBV27 with TRBJ2-1; tentatively, D is TRBD1 (5 bases). Trimming took 2 bases from V and 8 from J, leaving 13 bases between them. CDR3 size: 14 residues. Germline V lookup: CDR1 MNHEY, CDR2 SMNVEV (reference sequence). CDR3 sequence reads: CASSLPVPGYEQFF. DNA for the CDR3: TGTGCCAGCAGTTTACCAGTCCCAGGGTATGAGCAGTTCTTC.

This clonotype was seen only a few times. CDR3 protein: CASSYTVGTGLSYGYTF. The DNA for the CDR3 is TGTGCCAGCAGTTACACCGTTGGGACGGGACTAAGCTATGGCTACACCTTC. This sequence joins TRBV6-5 and TRBJ1-2, with D possibly being TRBD1 (5 bases). The CDR3 is 17 residues long. Per the germline V gene, CDR1 is MNHEY and CDR2 is SVGAGI. V lost 2 bases and J lost 4, with 20 bases in between.

The V and J genes are TRBV5-5 and TRBJ2-3; TRBD2 might be the D (5 bases). The CDR3 has 14 amino acids. The V gene's germline CDR1 is SGHKS and CDR2 YYEKEE (reference sequence). Trimming stripped 0 bases from V and 3 bases from J, with 8 bases between. CDR3 loop: CASSLDGVTDTQYF. CDR3 bases: TGTGCCAGCAGCTTGGACGGGGTTACAGATACGCAGTATTTT.

The genes are TRBV29-1 and TRBJ2-1; a weak D match, TRBD2 (6 bases). This CDR3 has 12 residues. The V gene's germline CDR1 is SQVTM and CDR2 ANQGSEA. V was shortened by 8 bases and J by 2 bases, with 10 bases between the two germline ends. The CDR3 DNA reads as TGCAGCAACCGGAGGGCCTACAATGAGCAGTTCTTC. As protein: CSNRRAYNEQFF.

This clonotype was recorded at least ten times. The chain combines TRBV24-1 with TRBJ2-1; D may be TRBD2 (6 bases). Per the germline V gene, CDR1 is KGHDR and CDR2 is SFDVKD. The V gene lost 1 base and the J gene lost 9 bases, with 6 bases spanning the gap. The CDR3 consists of 12 residues. The CDR3 protein is CATSDFGGEQFF. The DNA for the CDR3 is TGTGCCACCAGTGATTTCGGGGGTGAGCAGTTCTTC.

This clonotype was seen only a few times. The gene calls are TRBV20-1 and TRBJ2-1, with TRBD2 matching over 9 bases. The germline V gene has CDR1 DFQATT and CDR2 SNEGSKA (reference sequence). This CDR3 is 15 amino acids long. V shed 5 bases and J 6 bases; nucleotides not matched to a gene: 11. The CDR3 region is CSAEDASGVGNEQFF. DNA of the CDR3: TGCAGTGCTGAGGACGCTAGCGGGGTGGGCAATGAGCAGTTCTTC.